This passage covers 7 T cell receptor beta chains from one sample sequenced in a study of chemoradiotherapy in HPV16-positive cancers. Data came from immunoSEQ multiplex PCR; TCRdb stores just in-frame clones and leaves some out. The data contain 40,000 or so clones, around 80% of them seen just once; the ten biggest clones take up roughly 5%. The sample here was blood, taken from a patient who underwent chemoradiotherapy. Receptors were obtained from a human donor with HPV-associated anogenital cancer.

This chain uses TRBV6-5 with TRBJ2-2; D might be TRBD1 (6 bases). This CDR3 region has 15 residues. Germline V CDR1 and CDR2: MNHEY, SVGAGI. Trimming left V 6 bases short and J 5 bases short, with 16 bases between. In DNA form, the CDR3 reads TGTGCCAGCAGAGCCGGGACACGGATTACCGGGGAGCTGTTTTTT. It translates to CASRAGTRITGELFF.

The J gene is TRBJ1-6, the V gene TRBV6-1; D possibly corresponds to TRBD1 (6 bases). The CDR3 is made up of 15 amino acids. CDR1 and CDR2 (germline): MNHNS, SASEGT. Trimming pared 2 bases from V and 10 bases from J, leaving 15 bases between. The chain's CDR3 is CASSEMGGALSPLHF. DNA for the CDR3: TGTGCCAGCAGTGAAATGGGGGGCGCTTTGTCACCCCTCCACTTT.

The chain has TRBV9 and TRBJ2-5; either TRBD1 or TRBD2 may supply D (6 bases each). V was pared by 3 bases and J by 1 base, with 13 bases between. Germline loops: CDR1 SGDLS, CDR2 YYNGEE. The CDR3 runs to 15 residues. In DNA form, the CDR3 reads TGTGCCAGCAGCGCCTCGGGGGCAGCCCAAGAGACCCAGTACTTC. Its protein is CASSASGAAQETQYF.

The chain uses TRBV7-9 and TRBJ1-1; D possibly corresponds to TRBD1 (6 bases). Germline CDR1 SEHNR, CDR2 FQNEAQ (reference sequence). V dropped 2 bases and J dropped 3 bases, with 10 bases sitting between them. The CDR3 is 14 residues long. Here the CDR3 reads CASSLRSGDTEAFF. CDR3 sequence (DNA): TGTGCCAGCAGCTTAAGGTCAGGGGACACTGAAGCTTTCTTT.

The V and J genes are TRBV18 and TRBJ1-5, with D maybe TRBD1 (5 bases). The CDR3 has 13 residues. The germline V gene has CDR1 KGHSH and CDR2 LQKENI. The germline V and J ends were trimmed by 3 bases and 5 bases, with 8 bases remaining between them. This chain's CDR3 is CASSPMTDQPQHF. The CDR3 DNA follows: TGTGCCAGCTCACCGATGACAGATCAGCCCCAGCATTTT.

This chain joins TRBV5-1 and TRBJ1-2, with D perhaps matching TRBD1 (5 bases). Germline V gene sequence: CDR1 SGHRS, CDR2 YFSETQ. The CDR3 consists of 13 residues. V lost 5 bases, J lost 4 bases, and 12 bases lay in between. CDR3 sequence reads: CASRGGEGYGYTF. The DNA of the CDR3 is TGCGCCAGCAGGGGGGGGGAAGGCTATGGCTACACCTTC.

J is TRBJ1-4 and V is TRBV5-1, with 7 nucleotides matching TRBD1. V dropped 3 bases and J dropped 3; count of bases not matched to a gene: 8. The CDR3 length is 16 residues. Germline loops: CDR1 SGHRS, CDR2 YFSETQ. CDR3 sequence: CASSSGLDRANEKLFF. The DNA of the CDR3 is TGCGCCAGCAGCTCCGGGCTAGACAGGGCTAATGAAAAACTGTTTTTT.